The following is a TCR beta chain sequence with its context. Profiled with immunoSEQ multiplex PCR; TCRdb holds only in-frame clones, not every one. The data contain some 38,000 clones, 80% of them seen just once; the ten biggest clones take up roughly 14%. Germline CDR1 ENHRY, CDR2 SYGVKD. CDR3 size: 12 residues. V dropped 2 bases and J dropped 10 bases, with 11 bases sitting between them. These data belong to a study of blood T cell repertoires in COVID-19. The genes are TRBV10-3 and TRBJ1-1; D may be TRBD1 (6 bases). This TCR was recovered from a woman aged 70-85 years with acute or convalescent COVID-19. The source material was peripheral blood. CDR3 protein: CAISENRASAFF. As DNA, the CDR3 is TGTGCCATCAGTGAGAACAGGGCTTCAGCTTTCTTT.